The 18 T cell receptor beta chains listed next were all sequenced from one sample in a study of tumor-infiltrating lymphocytes in primary liver carcinoma. The study co-extracted DNA and RNA from 20-30 mg of unsorted bulk tissue. The investigators made TCR beta cDNA from roughly 0.55 ug total RNA, using a constant-region primer. Construction of TCR beta libraries relied on three successive nested multiplex PCR rounds employing slightly modified ARM-PCR. TRBV1-TRBV30 forward and Cbeta reverse primers drove the first two roughly 10-cycle rounds. A single record per CDR3 protein comes from TCRdb applying MiXCR to the multiplex PCR reads. The table records 100,000 or so distinct CDR3 sequences, roughly 85% of them present only once. Source material: liver tumor tissue from sampling region 3. As for subset: tumor region T3, left-lateral pole. All receptors come from a man aged 35 to 55 with primary liver carcinoma and hepatitis B virus infection.

To note about this clonotype: Its ends do not fully match the called genes, so a read error is possible. The J gene is TRBJ2-2, the V gene TRBV12-3 or TRBV12-4; TRBD2 matches at 10 bases. This CDR3 spans 17 amino acids. CDR3 nucleotide sequence: TGTGCCAGCAGTTTCCTGGGTAGCGGGAGGAACACCGGGGAACTGTTTTTT. Translated, it gives CASSFLGSGRNTGELFF.

This clonotype occurred many times. The V and J genes are TRBV4-1 and TRBJ2-5; a weak D match, TRBD1 (7 bases). Germline V gene lookup returns CDR1 MGHRA and CDR2 YSYEKL. V lost 3 bases, J lost 1 base, and 12 bases lay in between. The CDR3 spans 15 residues. CDR3 DNA: TGCGCCAGCAGCCACGCGGGACAGACCCAAGAGACCCAGTACTTC. Translated, it gives CASSHAGQTQETQYF.

As regards this clonotype: A much larger clone lies a single base off, so this may be a read error. In nucleotides, the CDR3 is TGTGCCAGCAGCCTGGTGGGCTCCTCCTACGAGCAGTGCTTC. Protein sequence: CASSLVGSSYEQCF. The chain joins TRBV5-4 to TRBJ2-7; D is ambiguous. The CDR3 loop spans 14 amino acids. Per the germline V gene, CDR1 is SGHNT and CDR2 is YYREEE (reference sequence).

Comments on this clonotype: The junction departs from the called germline gene at one end, perhaps through a read error. This CDR3 reads CTSRIGLNTEAFF. In nucleotides, the CDR3 is TGTACCAGCAGAATAGGGTTGAATACTGAAGCTTTCTTT. V gene TRBV5-4 combines with J gene TRBJ1-1; D is unresolved. The CDR3 has 13 residues. Germline V lookup: CDR1 SGHNT, CDR2 YYREEE (reference sequence).

Turning to this clonotype: This likely comes from a read error, as the CDR3 has no conserved phenylalanine or tryptophan at its end. The rearrangement uses TRBV28 and TRBJ2-5; D possibly corresponds to TRBD2 (6 bases). CDR1 MDHEN and CDR2 SYDVKM come from the germline V gene. This CDR3 has 15 residues. V dropped 6 bases and J dropped 10 bases, with 24 bases sitting between them. In nucleotides, the CDR3 is TGTGCCAGCAGCGACCCTAGCGCATCGCAGAGGGGCCAGTACTTA. It is translated as CASSDPSASQRGQYL.

This clonotype is a singleton in its sample. The V gene is TRBV29-1, the J gene TRBJ1-1; no clear D gene. This CDR3 is 15 amino acids long. V lost 6 bases and J 0 bases, leaving 17 bases between the germline ends. Per germline, CDR1 SQVTM and CDR2 ANQGSEA. In DNA form, the CDR3 reads TGCAGCGTCGGTGTAGGGTGGGGTATGAACACTGAAGCTTTCTTT. Protein sequence: CSVGVGWGMNTEAFF.

This clonotype appeared a single time. Because the CDR3 is missing its conserved closing phenylalanine or tryptophan, this is likely a read error. No DNA is shown, since the ends of the CDR3 on it are uncertain; the CDR3 is the one TCRdb lists. This chain joins TRBV5-4 and TRBJ2-3. The CDR3 extends over 14 residues, inclusive of both ends. Germline loops: CDR1 SGHNT, CDR2 YYREEE (reference sequence). This CDR3 reads CASSLDRGADTRYY.

This rearrangement joins TRBV4-1 to TRBJ2-1, with 8 bases lining up with TRBD2. The CDR3 has 18 amino acids. V was pared by 11 bases and J by 3 bases, with 21 bases of the junction left unmatched. Germline V gene lookup returns CDR1 MGHRA and CDR2 YSYEKL. The CDR3, as DNA: TGCGCCTACAGCCAAGTGGATCTCCGGCTAGCGGGCTACAATGAGCAGTTCTTC. Protein sequence: CAYSQVDLRLAGYNEQFF.

In the case of this clonotype: The CDR3 does not close with the conserved phenylalanine or tryptophan, likely indicating a read error. The rearrangement joins TRBV5-4 to TRBJ2-3, with D maybe TRBD2 (5 bases). The CDR3 spans 12 residues. Germline CDR1 is SGHNT and CDR2 is YYREEE (reference sequence). Trimming pared 2 bases from V and 8 bases from J, leaving 9 bases between. The CDR3: CASSFMGSTQYL. DNA of the CDR3: TGTGCCAGCAGCTTTATGGGGAGTACGCAGTATTTA.

On this clonotype itself: A read error may produce the germline difference seen at one junction end. The CDR3 is CSGRPGWGMNTEVFF. Here the CDR3 DNA reads TGCAGCGGTCGACCGGGTTGGGGGATGAACACTGAAGTTTTCTTT. J is TRBJ1-1 and V is TRBV29-1, with a possible D match to TRBD1 (5 bases). CDR1 SQVTM and CDR2 ANQGSEA come from the germline V gene. The length of the CDR3 is 15 residues. Full variable domain (rest looked up from reference TRBV29-1 and TRBJ1-1): SAVISQKPSRDICQRGTSLTIQCQVDSQVTMMFWYRQQPGQSLTLIATANQGSEATYESGFVIDKFPISRPNLTFSTLTVSNMSPEDSSIYLCSGRPGWGMNTEVFFGQGTRLTVV.

This clonotype was detected once. The chain couples TRBV5-4 to TRBJ2-5; the D is unclear. CDR1 is SGHNT and CDR2 is YYREEE in the germline V gene (reference sequence). There are 14 residues in the CDR3. Trimming shortened V by 4 bases and J by 5 bases, and 15 bases separated the two germline ends. CDR3 protein: CASSPALVGETQYF. As DNA, the CDR3 is TGTGCCAGCAGCCCAGCATTGGTGGGGGAGACCCAGTACTTC. Together with reference TRBV5-4 and TRBJ2-5, the CDR3 gives the full variable domain: ETGVTQSPTHLIKTRGQQVTLRCSSQSGHNTVSWYQQALGQGPQFIFQYYREEENGRGNFPPRFSGLQFPNYSSELNVNALELDDSALYLCASSPALVGETQYFGPGTRLLVL.

This clonotype occurred once. Its ends do not fully match the called genes, so a read error is possible. The chain carries TRBV29-1 and TRBJ2-1, with 8 bases matching TRBD1. Germline CDR1 reads SQVTM; CDR2 reads ANQGSEA. CDR3 size: 16 residues. The CDR3 DNA reads as TGCAGCGTTTTAGGACAGTCCCAGGGGGCTTCCAATGAGCAGCTCTTC. This sequence encodes CSVLGQSQGASNEQLF.

A remark on this clonotype: A read error may account for a junction end that differs from germline. The rearrangement uses TRBV6-1 and TRBJ2-3; D call uncertain. The length of the CDR3 is 15 residues. Germline-derived CDR1 and CDR2 are MNHNS and SASEGT. For the CDR3, the DNA is TGTGCCAGCAGTGAAGGTAGTTGGCCCGCAGATACGCGGTATTTT. This sequence encodes CASSEGSWPADTRYF.

V usage is TRBV6-2 or TRBV6-3 and J usage is TRBJ2-1, with D perhaps matching TRBD1 (6 bases). Germline V gives CDR1 MNHEY, CDR2 SVGEGT. The CDR3 has 13 amino acids. CDR3 sequence: CDTRDNSHNEQFF. The CDR3 nucleotides read TGTGACACGAGGGACAACAGTCACAATGAGCAGTTCTTC.

Details on this clonotype: A read error may produce the germline difference seen at one junction end. The chain joins TRBV11-2 to TRBJ2-3; TRBD2 matches 14 bases. This CDR3 is 16 amino acids long. Germline CDR1 is SGHAT and CDR2 is FQNNGV. This CDR3 is CAGSSPGLAGVDTHYF. For the CDR3, the DNA is TGTGCCGGAAGCTCCCCGGGACTAGCGGGAGTGGATACGCATTATTTT.

This clonotype appeared once. The junction and the germline gene differ at one end; a read error may be behind it. V usage is TRBV6-1 and J usage is TRBJ2-6; 7 bases map to TRBD1. The germline V gene encodes CDR1 MNHNS and CDR2 SASEGT. This CDR3 region has 18 residues. CDR3 in DNA: TGTGCCAGTAGACCTCTTAGAGGGGGCTTCTCTGGGGCCAACGTCCTGTCTTTC. This translates into CASRPLRGGFSGANVLSF.

The rearrangement joins TRBV29-1 to TRBJ2-3; D possibly corresponds to TRBD1 (6 bases). The ends were cut back, 5 bases at V and 7 bases at J, with 19 bases in the middle. CDR3 length: 14 residues. From germline, CDR1 is SQVTM and CDR2 ANQGSEA. This CDR3 reads CSVSRAGASHTQYF. The CDR3 DNA follows: TGCAGCGTTTCCAGGGCAGGGGCGTCACATACGCAGTATTTT.

As regards this clonotype: Germline is not matched at one junction end, which may reflect a read error. The J gene is TRBJ2-5, the V gene TRBV6-5, with D possibly being TRBD1 (5 bases). In germline, CDR1 is MNHEY, CDR2 SVGAGI. There are 15 residues in the CDR3. CDR3 amino acids: CARSYIEGDSKTQYF. CDR3 DNA: TGTGCCAGGAGTTACATTGAAGGGGATAGTAAGACCCAGTACTTC.